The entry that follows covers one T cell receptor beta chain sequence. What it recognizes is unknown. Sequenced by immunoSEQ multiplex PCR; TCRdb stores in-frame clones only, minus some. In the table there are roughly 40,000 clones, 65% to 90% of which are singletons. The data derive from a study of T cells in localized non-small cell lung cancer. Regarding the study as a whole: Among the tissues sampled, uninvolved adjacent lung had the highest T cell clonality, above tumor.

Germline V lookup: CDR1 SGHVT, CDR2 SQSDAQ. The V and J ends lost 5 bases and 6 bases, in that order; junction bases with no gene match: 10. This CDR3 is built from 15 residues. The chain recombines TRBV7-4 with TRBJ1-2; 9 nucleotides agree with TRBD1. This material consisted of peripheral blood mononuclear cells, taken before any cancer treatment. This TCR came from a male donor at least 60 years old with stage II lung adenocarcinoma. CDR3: CASSLPRRDRDGYTF. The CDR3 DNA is TGTGCCAGCAGCCTTCCTCGGCGGGACAGGGATGGCTACACCTTC. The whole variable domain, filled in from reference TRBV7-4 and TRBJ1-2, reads GAGVSQSPRYKVAKRGRDVALRCDSISGHVTLYWYRQTLGQGSEVLTYSQSDAQRDKSGRPSGRFSAERPERSVSTLKIQRTEQGDSAVYLCASSLPRRDRDGYTFGSGTRLTVV.